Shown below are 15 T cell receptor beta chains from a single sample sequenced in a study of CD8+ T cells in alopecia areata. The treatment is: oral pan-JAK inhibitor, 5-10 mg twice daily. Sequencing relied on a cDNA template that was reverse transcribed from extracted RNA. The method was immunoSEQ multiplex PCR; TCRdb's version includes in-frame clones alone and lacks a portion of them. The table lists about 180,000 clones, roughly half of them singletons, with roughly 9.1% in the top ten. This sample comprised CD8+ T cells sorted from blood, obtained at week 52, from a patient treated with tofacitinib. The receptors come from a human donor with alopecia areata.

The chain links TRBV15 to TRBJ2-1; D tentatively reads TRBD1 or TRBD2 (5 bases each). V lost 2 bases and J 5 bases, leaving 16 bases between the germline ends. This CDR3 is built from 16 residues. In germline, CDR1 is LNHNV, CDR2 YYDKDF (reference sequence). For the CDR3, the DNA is TGTGCCACCAGCAGATCCTTTACCGGGACCCACAATGAGCAGTTCTTC. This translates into CATSRSFTGTHNEQFF.

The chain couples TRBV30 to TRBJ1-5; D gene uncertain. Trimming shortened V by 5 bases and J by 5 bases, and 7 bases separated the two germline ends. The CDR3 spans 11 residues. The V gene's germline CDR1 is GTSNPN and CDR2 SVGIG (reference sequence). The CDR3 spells CAWGVDQPQHF. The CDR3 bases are TGTGCCTGGGGGGTTGATCAGCCCCAGCATTTT.

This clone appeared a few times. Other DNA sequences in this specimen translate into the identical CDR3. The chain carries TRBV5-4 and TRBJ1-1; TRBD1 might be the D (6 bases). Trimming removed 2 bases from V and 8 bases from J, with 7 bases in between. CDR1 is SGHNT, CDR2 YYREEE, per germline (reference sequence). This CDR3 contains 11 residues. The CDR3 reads CASSLGTEAFF. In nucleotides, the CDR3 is TGTGCCAGCAGCTTAGGGACAGAAGCTTTCTTT.

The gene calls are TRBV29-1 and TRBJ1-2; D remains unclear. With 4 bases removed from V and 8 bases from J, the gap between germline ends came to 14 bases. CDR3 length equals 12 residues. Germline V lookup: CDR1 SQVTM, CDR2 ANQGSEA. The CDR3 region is CSVVPPRGGYTF. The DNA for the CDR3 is TGCAGCGTTGTGCCCCCCCGCGGAGGCTACACCTTC.

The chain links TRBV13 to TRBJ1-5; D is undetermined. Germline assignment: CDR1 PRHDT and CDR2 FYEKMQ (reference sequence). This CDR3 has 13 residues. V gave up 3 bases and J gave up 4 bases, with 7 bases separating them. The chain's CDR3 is CASSFGRNQPQHF. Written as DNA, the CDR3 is TGTGCCAGCAGCTTCGGCAGAAATCAGCCCCAGCATTTT. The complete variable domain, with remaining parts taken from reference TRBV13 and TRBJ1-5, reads AAGVIQSPRHLIKEKRETATLKCYPIPRHDTVYWYQQGPGQDPQFLISFYEKMQSDKGSIPDRFSAQQFSDYHSELNMSSLELGDSALYFCASSFGRNQPQHFGDGTRLSIL.

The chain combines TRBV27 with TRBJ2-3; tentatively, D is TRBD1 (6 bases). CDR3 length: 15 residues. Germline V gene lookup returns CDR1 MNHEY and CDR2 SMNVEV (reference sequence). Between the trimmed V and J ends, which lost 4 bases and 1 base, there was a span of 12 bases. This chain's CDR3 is CASSSTGPGTDTQYF. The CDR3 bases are TGTGCCAGCAGTTCTACAGGGCCTGGCACAGATACGCAGTATTTT.

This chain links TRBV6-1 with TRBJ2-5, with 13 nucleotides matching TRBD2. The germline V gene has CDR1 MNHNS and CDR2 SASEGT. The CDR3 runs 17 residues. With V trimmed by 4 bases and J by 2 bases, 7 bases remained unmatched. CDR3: CASSVRTSGGLQETQYF. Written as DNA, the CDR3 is TGTGCCAGCAGTGTTCGGACTAGCGGGGGCCTACAAGAGACCCAGTACTTC.

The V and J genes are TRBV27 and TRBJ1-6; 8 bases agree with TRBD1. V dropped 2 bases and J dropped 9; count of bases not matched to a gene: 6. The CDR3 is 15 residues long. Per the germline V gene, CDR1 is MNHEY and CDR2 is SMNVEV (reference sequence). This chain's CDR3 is CASSLRQGNVSPLHF. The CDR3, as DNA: TGTGCCAGCAGTTTAAGACAGGGGAATGTTTCACCCCTCCACTTT.

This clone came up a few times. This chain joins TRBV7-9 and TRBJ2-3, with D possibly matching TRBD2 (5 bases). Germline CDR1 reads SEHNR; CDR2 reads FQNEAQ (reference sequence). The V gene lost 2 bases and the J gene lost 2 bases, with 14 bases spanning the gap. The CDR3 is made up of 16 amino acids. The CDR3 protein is CASSLRLRDPTDTQYF. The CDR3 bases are TGTGCCAGCAGCTTAAGACTTCGGGATCCCACAGATACGCAGTATTTT.

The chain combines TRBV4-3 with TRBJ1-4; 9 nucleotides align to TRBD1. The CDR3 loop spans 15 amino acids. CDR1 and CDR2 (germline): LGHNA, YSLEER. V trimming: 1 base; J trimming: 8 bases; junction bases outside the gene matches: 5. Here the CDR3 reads CASSQGTGGREKLFF. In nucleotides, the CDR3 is TGCGCCAGCAGCCAAGGAACAGGGGGCAGAGAAAAACTGTTTTTT.

The CDR3: CASSPRTGGAETQYF. CDR3 in DNA: TGCGCCAGCAGCCCCCGGACAGGGGGAGCGGAGACCCAGTACTTC. The chain recombines TRBV4-1 with TRBJ2-5; 10 nucleotides line up with TRBD1. The germline V gene has CDR1 MGHRA and CDR2 YSYEKL. CDR3 length equals 15 residues. V shed 4 bases, J shed 5 bases, and the junction held 7 bases outside the gene matches.

The CDR3 reads CASIDRVNTGELFF. In nucleotides, the CDR3 is TGTGCCAGTATTGACAGGGTGAACACCGGGGAGCTGTTTTTT. V and J are TRBV19 and TRBJ2-2, with 7 bases identical to TRBD1. Germline CDR1 reads LNHDA; CDR2 reads SQIVND (reference sequence). Trimming at V came to 7 bases and at J to 1 base, leaving 3 bases not matched to a gene. The CDR3 contains 14 residues.

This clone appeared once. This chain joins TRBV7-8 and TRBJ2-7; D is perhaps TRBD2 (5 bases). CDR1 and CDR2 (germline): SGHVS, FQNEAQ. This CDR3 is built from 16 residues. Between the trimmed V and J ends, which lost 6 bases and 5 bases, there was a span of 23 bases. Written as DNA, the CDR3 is TGTGCCAGCAGTGTAGCACGGGAACTCCCTCCTAACGAGCAGTACTTC. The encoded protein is CASSVARELPPNEQYF.

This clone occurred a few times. The CDR3 is CSPRQLQETQYF. The CDR3 nucleotides are TGCAGCCCTCGACAGCTCCAAGAGACCCAGTACTTC. The V call is TRBV29-1, the J call TRBJ2-5; a possible D gene is TRBD1 (5 bases). V was pared by 8 bases and J by 1 base, with 11 bases between. Looked up from germline, CDR1 is SQVTM and CDR2 is ANQGSEA. This CDR3 has 12 amino acids.

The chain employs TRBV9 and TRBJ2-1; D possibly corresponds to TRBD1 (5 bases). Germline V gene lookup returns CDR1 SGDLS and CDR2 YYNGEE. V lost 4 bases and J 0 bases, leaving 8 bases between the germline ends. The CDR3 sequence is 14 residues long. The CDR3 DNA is TGTGCCAGCAGCCCAGGGTCCTCCTACAATGAGCAGTTCTTC. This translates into CASSPGSSYNEQFF. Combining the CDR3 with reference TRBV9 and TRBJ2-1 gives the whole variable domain DSGVTQTPKHLITATGQRVTLRCSPRSGDLSVYWYQQSLDQGLQFLIQYYNGEERAKGNILERFSAQQFPDLHSELNLSSLELGDSALYFCASSPGSSYNEQFFGPGTRLTVL.